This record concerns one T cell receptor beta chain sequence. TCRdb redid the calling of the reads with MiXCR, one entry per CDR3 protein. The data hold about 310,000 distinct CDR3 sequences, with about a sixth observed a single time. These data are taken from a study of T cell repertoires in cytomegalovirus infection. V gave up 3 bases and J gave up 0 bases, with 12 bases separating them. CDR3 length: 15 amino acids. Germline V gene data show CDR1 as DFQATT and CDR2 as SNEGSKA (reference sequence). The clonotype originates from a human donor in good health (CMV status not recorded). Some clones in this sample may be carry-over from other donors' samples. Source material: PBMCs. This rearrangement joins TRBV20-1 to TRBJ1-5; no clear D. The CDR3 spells CSASWSAISNQPQHF. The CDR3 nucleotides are TGCAGTGCTAGTTGGTCAGCTATTAGCAATCAGCCCCAGCATTTT.